This is a list of T cell receptor beta chains from one sample in a study of CD8 T cells in ankylosing spondylitis. From the 5' RACE reads, TCRdb called clonotypes with MiXCR, one entry per CDR3 protein. The data contain about 250,000 distinct CDR3 sequences, 30% to 40% of them singletons. Input material: blood, either unsorted or a sorted T cell fraction (not recorded which). The receptors shown here come from a male donor with ankylosing spondylitis or in good health (not recorded which). Each CDR3 is given with its conserved first and last residue. The order of the fields is V gene, D gene, clone size, J gene, CDR3 protein, CDR3 DNA. The D gene is left open where the match is weak. The listing skips clone size in some rows; elsewhere it reads once, few, many or a size class.

TRBV20-1,-,-,TRBJ2-7,CSPNKGGYEQYF,TGCAGCCCCAACAAAGGGGGCTACGAGCAGTACTTC
TRBV7-9,-,-,TRBJ2-5,CASSGPGVWEETQYF,TGTGCCAGCAGCGGACCGGGGGTTTGGGAAGAGACCCAGTACTTC
TRBV20-1,TRBD2,few,TRBJ2-1,CSASGLAGGSEQFF,TGCAGTGCTAGTGGGCTAGCGGGGGGAAGTGAGCAGTTCTTC
TRBV28,-,-,TRBJ1-1,CASSSEPRSEAFF,TGTGCCAGCAGTTCAGAGCCCAGATCTGAAGCTTTCTTT
TRBV4-1,-,-,TRBJ2-1,CASSQGGWSEQFF,TGCGCCAGCAGCCAAGGGGGGTGGAGTGAGCAGTTCTTC
TRBV10-2,-,-,TRBJ2-3,CASSRDIDTQYF,TGCGCCAGCAGCCGCGACATAGATACGCAGTATTTT
TRBV27,-,-,TRBJ1-2,CASGTAYGYTF,TGTGCCAGCGGGACGGCATATGGCTACACCTTC
TRBV12-3/TRBV12-4,TRBD2,-,TRBJ2-2,CASSPPRGQRGTGELFF,TGTGCCAGCAGTCCCCCGCGGGGCCAGCGGGGCACCGGGGAGCTGTTTTTT
TRBV20-1,TRBD1,-,TRBJ1-1,CSARPMTGREGTEAFF,TGCAGTGCTAGACCTATGACAGGGAGGGAGGGCACTGAAGCTTTCTTT
TRBV18,TRBD1,-,TRBJ2-5,CASSPPGQGETQYF,TGTGCCAGCTCACCACCCGGACAGGGAGAGACCCAGTACTTC
TRBV5-1,-,-,TRBJ2-1,CASSFGAYNEQFF,TGCGCCAGCAGCTTTGGGGCTTACAATGAGCAGTTCTTC
TRBV6-6,TRBD1,few,TRBJ2-7,CASGQGAPLEQYF,TGTGCCAGTGGACAGGGGGCCCCCCTCGAGCAGTACTTC
TRBV12-3/TRBV12-4,-,-,TRBJ1-5,CASSLGRGGSNQPQHF,TGTGCCAGCAGTTTGGGTCGGGGGGGAAGCAATCAGCCCCAGCATTTT
TRBV18,-,few,TRBJ2-7,CASSEQGSTYEQYF,TGTGCCAGCTCCGAACAGGGTTCGACCTACGAGCAGTACTTC